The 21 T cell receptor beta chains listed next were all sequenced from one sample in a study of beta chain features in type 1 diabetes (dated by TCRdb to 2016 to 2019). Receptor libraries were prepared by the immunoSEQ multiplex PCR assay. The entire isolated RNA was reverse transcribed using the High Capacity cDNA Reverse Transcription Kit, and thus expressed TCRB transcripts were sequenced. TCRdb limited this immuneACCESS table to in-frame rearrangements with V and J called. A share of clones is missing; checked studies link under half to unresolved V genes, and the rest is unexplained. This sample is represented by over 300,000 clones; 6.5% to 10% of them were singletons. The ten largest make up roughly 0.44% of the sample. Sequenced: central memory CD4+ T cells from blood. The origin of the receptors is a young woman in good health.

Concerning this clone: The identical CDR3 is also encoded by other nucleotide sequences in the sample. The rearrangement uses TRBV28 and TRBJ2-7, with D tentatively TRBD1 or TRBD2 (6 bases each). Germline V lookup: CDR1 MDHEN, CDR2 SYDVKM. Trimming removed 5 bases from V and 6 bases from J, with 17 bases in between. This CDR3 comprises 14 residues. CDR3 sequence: CASSRGAAGFEQYF. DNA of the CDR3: TGTGCCAGCAGTAGGGGGGCGGCGGGTTTCGAGCAGTACTTC.

DNA for the CDR3: TGTGCCAGCGCCCCCCCAGGGGGCAAGGAGACCCAGTACTTC. Translating gives CASAPPGGKETQYF. V gene TRBV2 combines with J gene TRBJ2-5; TRBD1 aligns across 8 bases. J was trimmed by 5 bases and V by 8 bases; bases with no gene match: 10. The germline CDR1 and CDR2 sequences are SNHLY and FYNNEI. CDR3 length equals 14 residues.

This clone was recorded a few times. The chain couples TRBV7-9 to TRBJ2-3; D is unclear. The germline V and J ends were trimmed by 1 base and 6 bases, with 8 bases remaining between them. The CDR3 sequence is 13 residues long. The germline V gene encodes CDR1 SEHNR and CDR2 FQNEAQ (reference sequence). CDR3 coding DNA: TGTGCCAGCAGCTTAGTCGTCCGGGATACGCAGTATTTT. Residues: CASSLVVRDTQYF.

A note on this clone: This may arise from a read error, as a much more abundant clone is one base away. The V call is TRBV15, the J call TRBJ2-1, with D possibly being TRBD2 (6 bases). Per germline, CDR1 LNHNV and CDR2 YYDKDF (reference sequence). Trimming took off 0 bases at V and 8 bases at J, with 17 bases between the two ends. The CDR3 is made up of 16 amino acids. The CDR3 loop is CATSREDGSREDEQFF. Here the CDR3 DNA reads TGTGCCACCAGCAGAGAGGACGGGAGCCGCGAAGATGAGCAGTTCTTC.

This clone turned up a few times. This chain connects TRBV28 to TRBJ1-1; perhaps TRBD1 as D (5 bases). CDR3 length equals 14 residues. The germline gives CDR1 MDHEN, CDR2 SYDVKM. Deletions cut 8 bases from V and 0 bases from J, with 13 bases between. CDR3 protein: CASDGAPMNTEAFF. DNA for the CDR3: TGTGCCAGCGACGGGGCCCCAATGAACACTGAAGCTTTCTTT.

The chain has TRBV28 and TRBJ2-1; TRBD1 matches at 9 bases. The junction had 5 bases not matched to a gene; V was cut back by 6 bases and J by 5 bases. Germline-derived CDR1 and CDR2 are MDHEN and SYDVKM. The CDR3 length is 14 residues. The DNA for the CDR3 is TGTGCCAGCAGCCCGGGACAGGGAAACAATGAGCAGTTCTTC. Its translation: CASSPGQGNNEQFF.

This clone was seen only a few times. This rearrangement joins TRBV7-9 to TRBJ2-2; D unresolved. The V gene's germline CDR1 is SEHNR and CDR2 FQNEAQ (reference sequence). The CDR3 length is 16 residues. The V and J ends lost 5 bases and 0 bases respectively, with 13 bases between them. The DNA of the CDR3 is TGTGCCAGCAGCATGCGGACGGGTCCGAACACCGGGGAGCTGTTTTTT. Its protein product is CASSMRTGPNTGELFF.

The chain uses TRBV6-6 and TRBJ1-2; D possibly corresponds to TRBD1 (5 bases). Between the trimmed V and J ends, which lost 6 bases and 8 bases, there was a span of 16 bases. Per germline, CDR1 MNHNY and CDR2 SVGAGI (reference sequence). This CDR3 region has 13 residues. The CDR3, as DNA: TGTGCCAGCAGGAGCGTCCAGGGCGTCGGCTACACCTTC. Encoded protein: CASRSVQGVGYTF.

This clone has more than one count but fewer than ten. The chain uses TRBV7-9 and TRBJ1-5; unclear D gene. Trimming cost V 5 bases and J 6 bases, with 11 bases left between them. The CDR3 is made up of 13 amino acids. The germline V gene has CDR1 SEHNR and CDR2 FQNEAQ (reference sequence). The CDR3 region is CASSLLEGQPQHF. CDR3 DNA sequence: TGTGCCAGCAGCCTCTTGGAGGGTCAGCCCCAGCATTTT.

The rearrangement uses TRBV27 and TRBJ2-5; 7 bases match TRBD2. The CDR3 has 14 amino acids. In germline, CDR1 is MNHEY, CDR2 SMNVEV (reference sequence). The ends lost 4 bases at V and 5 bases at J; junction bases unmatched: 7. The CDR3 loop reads CASSSLAARETQYF. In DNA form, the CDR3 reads TGTGCCAGCAGTTCCCTAGCGGCTAGGGAGACCCAGTACTTC.

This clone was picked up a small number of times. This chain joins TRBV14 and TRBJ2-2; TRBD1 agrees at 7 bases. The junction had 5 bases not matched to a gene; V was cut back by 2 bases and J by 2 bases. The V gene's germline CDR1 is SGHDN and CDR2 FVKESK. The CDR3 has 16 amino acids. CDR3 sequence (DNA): TGTGCCAGCAGCCAACCGGGACAGAAAAACACCGGGGAGCTGTTTTTT. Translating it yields CASSQPGQKNTGELFF.

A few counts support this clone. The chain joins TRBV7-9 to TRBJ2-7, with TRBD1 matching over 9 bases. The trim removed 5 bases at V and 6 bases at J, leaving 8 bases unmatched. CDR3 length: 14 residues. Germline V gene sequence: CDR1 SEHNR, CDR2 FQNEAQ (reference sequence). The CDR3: CASSPPGQGGEQYF. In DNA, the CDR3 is TGTGCCAGCAGCCCGCCGGGACAGGGTGGCGAGCAGTACTTC.

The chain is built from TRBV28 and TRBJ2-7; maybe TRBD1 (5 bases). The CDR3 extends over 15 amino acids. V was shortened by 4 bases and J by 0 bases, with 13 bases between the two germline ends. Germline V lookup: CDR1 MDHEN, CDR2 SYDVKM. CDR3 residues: CASSSMGRSSYEQYF. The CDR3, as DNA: TGTGCCAGCAGTTCGATGGGGCGGTCCTCCTACGAGCAGTACTTC.

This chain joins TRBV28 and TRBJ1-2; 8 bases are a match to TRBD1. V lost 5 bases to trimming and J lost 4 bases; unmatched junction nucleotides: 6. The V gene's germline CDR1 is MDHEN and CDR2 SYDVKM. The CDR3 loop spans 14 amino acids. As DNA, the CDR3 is TGTGCCAGCAGTCTCCCGGACAGGGCCTATGGCTACACCTTC. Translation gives CASSLPDRAYGYTF.

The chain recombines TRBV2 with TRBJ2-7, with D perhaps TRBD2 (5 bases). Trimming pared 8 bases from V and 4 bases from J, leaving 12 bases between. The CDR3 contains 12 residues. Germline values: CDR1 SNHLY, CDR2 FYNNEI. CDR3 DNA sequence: TGTGCCAGCCTAGGAGGCAGTTACGAGCAGTACTTC. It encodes CASLGGSYEQYF.

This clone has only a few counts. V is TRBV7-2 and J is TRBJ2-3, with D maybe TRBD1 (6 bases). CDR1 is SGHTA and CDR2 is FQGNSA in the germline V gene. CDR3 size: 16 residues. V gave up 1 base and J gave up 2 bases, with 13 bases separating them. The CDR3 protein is CASSLVQGPSTDTQYF. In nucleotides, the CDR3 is TGTGCCAGCAGCTTAGTTCAGGGGCCGTCCACAGATACGCAGTATTTT.

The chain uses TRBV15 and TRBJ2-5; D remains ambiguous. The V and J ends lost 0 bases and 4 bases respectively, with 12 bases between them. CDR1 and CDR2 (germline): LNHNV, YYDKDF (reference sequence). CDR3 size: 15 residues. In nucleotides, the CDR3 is TGTGCCACCAGCAGAGAGGTGTCAGGTCGAGAGACCCAGTACTTC. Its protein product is CATSREVSGRETQYF.

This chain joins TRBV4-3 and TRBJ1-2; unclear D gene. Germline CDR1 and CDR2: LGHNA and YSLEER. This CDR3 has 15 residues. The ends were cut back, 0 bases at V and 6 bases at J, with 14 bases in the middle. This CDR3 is CASSQDRGRRDGYTF. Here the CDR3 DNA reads TGCGCCAGCAGCCAAGATCGCGGGAGAAGAGATGGCTACACCTTC.

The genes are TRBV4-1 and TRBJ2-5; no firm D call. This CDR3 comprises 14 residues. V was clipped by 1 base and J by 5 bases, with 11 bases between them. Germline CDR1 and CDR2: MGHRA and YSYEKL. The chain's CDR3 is CASSQGYSKETQYF. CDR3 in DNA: TGCGCCAGCAGCCAAGGGTATAGTAAGGAGACCCAGTACTTC.

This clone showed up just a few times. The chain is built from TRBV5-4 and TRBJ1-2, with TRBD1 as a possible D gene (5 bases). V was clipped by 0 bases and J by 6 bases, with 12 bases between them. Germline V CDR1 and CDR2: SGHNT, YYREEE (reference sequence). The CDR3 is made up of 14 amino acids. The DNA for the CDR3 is TGTGCCAGCAGCTTGGTTCACAGGCCAGATGGCTACACCTTC. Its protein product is CASSLVHRPDGYTF.

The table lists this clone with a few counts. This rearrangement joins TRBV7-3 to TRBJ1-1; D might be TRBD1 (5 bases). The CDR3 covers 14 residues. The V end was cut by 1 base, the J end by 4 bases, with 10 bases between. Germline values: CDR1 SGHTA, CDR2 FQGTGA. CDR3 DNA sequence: TGTGCCAGCAGCTTAAGGGGACGGGTCACTGAAGCTTTCTTT. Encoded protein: CASSLRGRVTEAFF.